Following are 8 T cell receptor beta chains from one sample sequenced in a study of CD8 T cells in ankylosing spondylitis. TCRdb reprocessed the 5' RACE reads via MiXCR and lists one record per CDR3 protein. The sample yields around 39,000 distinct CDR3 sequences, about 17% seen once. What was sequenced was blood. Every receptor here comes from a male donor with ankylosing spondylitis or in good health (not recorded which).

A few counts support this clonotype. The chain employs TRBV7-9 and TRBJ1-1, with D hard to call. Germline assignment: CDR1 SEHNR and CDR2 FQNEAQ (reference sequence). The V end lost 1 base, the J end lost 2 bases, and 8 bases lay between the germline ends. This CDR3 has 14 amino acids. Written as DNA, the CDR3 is TGTGCCAGCAGCTTAGTACTGGTTAACACTGAAGCTTTCTTT. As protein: CASSLVLVNTEAFF.

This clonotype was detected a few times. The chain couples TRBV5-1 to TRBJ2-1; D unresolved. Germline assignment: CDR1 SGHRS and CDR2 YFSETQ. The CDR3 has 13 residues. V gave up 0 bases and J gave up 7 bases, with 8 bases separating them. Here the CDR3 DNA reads TGCGCCAGCAGCTTGGCTCCTGTAAATGAGCAGTTCTTC. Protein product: CASSLAPVNEQFF.

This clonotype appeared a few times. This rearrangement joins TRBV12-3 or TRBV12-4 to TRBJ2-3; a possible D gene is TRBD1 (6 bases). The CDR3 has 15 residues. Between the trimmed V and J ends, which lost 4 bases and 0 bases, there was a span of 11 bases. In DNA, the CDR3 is TGTGCCAGCAGTTCAACAGGGCTTAGCACAGATACGCAGTATTTT. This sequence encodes CASSSTGLSTDTQYF.

CDR3 loop: CSVEDRADEQFF. CDR3 coding DNA: TGCAGCGTTGAAGATCGAGCTGATGAGCAGTTCTTC. This chain connects TRBV29-1 to TRBJ2-1; D gene ambiguous. There are 12 residues in the CDR3. In germline, CDR1 is SQVTM, CDR2 ANQGSEA. V was trimmed by 0 bases and J by 8 bases, leaving 8 bases between them.

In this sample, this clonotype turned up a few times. The CDR3 coding sequence is TGTGCCAGCAGCGGGACAAAAAACATTCAGTACTTC. Translating it yields CASSGTKNIQYF. The V gene is TRBV9, the J gene TRBJ2-4; tentatively, D is TRBD1 (5 bases). Germline lookup yields CDR1 SGDLS and CDR2 YYNGEE. The CDR3 totals 12 residues. Between the trimmed V and J ends, which lost 3 bases and 4 bases, there was a span of 5 bases.

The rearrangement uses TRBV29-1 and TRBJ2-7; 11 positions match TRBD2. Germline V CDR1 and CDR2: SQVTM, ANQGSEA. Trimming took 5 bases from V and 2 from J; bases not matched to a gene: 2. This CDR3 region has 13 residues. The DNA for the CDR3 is TGCAGCGTTACGACTAGCGGGACCTACGAGCAGTACTTC. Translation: CSVTTSGTYEQYF.

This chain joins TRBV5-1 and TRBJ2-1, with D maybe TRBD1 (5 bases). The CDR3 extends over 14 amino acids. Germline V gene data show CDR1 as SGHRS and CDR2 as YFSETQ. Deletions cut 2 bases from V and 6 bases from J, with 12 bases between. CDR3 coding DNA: TGCGCCAGCAGCTTCCGGGTAGGGGTCAATGAGCAGTTCTTC. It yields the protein CASSFRVGVNEQFF.

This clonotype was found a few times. The CDR3 DNA follows: TGCGCCAGCAGCTTGGAGTCGGGTCGGAGCTCCTACGAGCAGTACTTC. Encoded protein: CASSLESGRSSYEQYF. The gene calls are TRBV5-1 and TRBJ2-7; D gene unclear. This CDR3 has 16 residues. Germline V CDR1 and CDR2: SGHRS, YFSETQ. Trimming stripped 0 bases from V and 0 bases from J, with 13 bases between. Full variable domain (outside the CDR3, taken from reference TRBV5-1 and TRBJ2-7): KAGVTQTPRYLIKTRGQQVTLSCSPISGHRSVSWYQQTPGQGLQFLFEYFSETQRNKGNFPGRFSGRQFSNSRSEMNVSTLELGDSALYLCASSLESGRSSYEQYFGPGTRLTVT.